The 16 T cell receptor beta chains presented below share a single source sample, sequenced in a study of shared clonotypes between healthy human individuals. Some clones are missing from TCRdb's copy, which holds only in-frame ones; the method was immunoSEQ multiplex PCR. The profile shows roughly 2,500,000 clones, 80% to 95% of them singletons. Specimen: naive CD4+ T cells from PBMCs. Subset meaning: CD45RA+ positively selected. All receptors derive from a man between 18 and 35 years old in good health. Some clones in this sample may be carry-over from other donors' samples.

The genes are TRBV7-6 and TRBJ2-1; 9 bases are a match to TRBD1. The germline V gene has CDR1 SGHVS and CDR2 FNYEAQ. Germline trimming cut 5 bases from V and 8 bases from J; bases unmatched to any gene: 4. The CDR3 length is 13 residues. In nucleotides, the CDR3 is TGTGCCAGCAGCCAGAGGACAGGGGATGAGCAGTTCTTC. Protein product: CASSQRTGDEQFF.

The chain employs TRBV7-2 and TRBJ1-2; tentatively, D is TRBD1 (6 bases). The CDR3 contains 13 residues. The germline V and J ends were trimmed by 5 bases and 6 bases, with 13 bases remaining between them. Germline V gives CDR1 SGHTA, CDR2 FQGNSA. The CDR3 loop reads CASSRNRADGYTF. The CDR3 DNA follows: TGTGCCAGCAGCCGAAACAGGGCGGATGGCTACACCTTC. The whole variable domain, filled in from reference TRBV7-2 and TRBJ1-2, reads GAGVSQSPSNKVTEKGKDVELRCDPISGHTALYWYRQSLGQGLEFLIYFQGNSAPDKSGLPSDRFSAERTGGSVSTLTIQRTQQEDSAVYLCASSRNRADGYTFGSGTRLTVV.

The rearrangement links TRBV19 to TRBJ2-3; 12 nucleotides agree with TRBD2. Germline-derived CDR1 and CDR2 are LNHDA and SQIVND (reference sequence). J was trimmed by 7 bases and V by 1 base; bases with no gene match: 3. The CDR3 is made up of 15 amino acids. CDR3 sequence reads: CASSIATSGRNTQYF. The CDR3 DNA reads TGTGCCAGTAGTATAGCGACTAGCGGGAGAAATACGCAGTATTTT.

In this sample, this clone turned up once. V usage is TRBV5-5 and J usage is TRBJ1-3; D unclear. Per the germline V gene, CDR1 is SGHKS and CDR2 is YYEKEE (reference sequence). V lost 1 base and J lost 4, with 12 bases in between. This CDR3 contains 15 residues. The CDR3 sequence is CASSLISSSGNTIYF. DNA of the CDR3: TGTGCCAGCAGCTTGATTTCAAGCTCCGGAAACACCATATATTTT.

As for this clone: Other DNA sequences of this sample code for an identical CDR3. The chain uses TRBV2 and TRBJ1-1; tentative D call: TRBD1 (5 bases). The length of the CDR3 is 13 residues. The germline gives CDR1 SNHLY, CDR2 FYNNEI. Trimming stripped 4 bases from V and 1 base from J, with 7 bases between. The CDR3 bases are TGTGCCAGCAGTGGTGGGGGGAACACTGAAGCTTTCTTT. Amino acid sequence: CASSGGGNTEAFF.

The chain combines TRBV5-1 with TRBJ2-2; 9 bases fit TRBD1. The CDR3 spans 14 residues. V dropped 0 bases and J dropped 14; count of bases not matched to a gene: 8. Germline CDR1 reads SGHRS; CDR2 reads YFSETQ. The DNA for the CDR3 is TGCGCCAGCAGCTTGGTACAGGGGGCACGCCAACTGTTTTTT. Translation gives CASSLVQGARQLFF.

The chain employs TRBV29-1 and TRBJ2-1; D is undetermined. V lost 3 bases and J lost 6, with 12 bases in between. The CDR3 runs 13 residues. CDR1 and CDR2 (germline): SQVTM, ANQGSEA. For the CDR3, the DNA is TGCAGCGTTGATCTGGGTAGTCCCAATGAGCAGTTCTTC. As protein: CSVDLGSPNEQFF.

For the CDR3, the DNA is TGTGCCAGCAGCCGCACAGGGCCGAGCTCCTACGAGCAGTACTTC. Protein product: CASSRTGPSSYEQYF. The rearrangement joins TRBV7-8 to TRBJ2-7, with a weak D call TRBD1 (6 bases). The length of the CDR3 is 15 residues. Germline V gene lookup returns CDR1 SGHVS and CDR2 FQNEAQ. The V end lost 5 bases, the J end lost 0 bases, and 14 bases lay between the germline ends.

The chain couples TRBV7-8 to TRBJ2-7; TRBD2 might be the D (6 bases). This CDR3 contains 15 residues. From germline, CDR1 is SGHVS and CDR2 FQNEAQ. Trimming removed 8 bases at V and 0 bases at J, with 17 bases between. Here the CDR3 reads CASQKVGGSSYEQYF. The CDR3 DNA follows: TGTGCCAGCCAAAAAGTCGGGGGAAGCTCCTACGAGCAGTACTTC.

The chain has TRBV30 and TRBJ2-5; TRBD2 is a possible D gene (5 bases). The CDR3 extends over 13 amino acids. Looked up from germline, CDR1 is GTSNPN and CDR2 is SVGIG (reference sequence). Trimming stripped 0 bases from V and 5 bases from J, with 10 bases between. The CDR3 bases are TGTGCCTGGAGTGTTCGGGGATTGGAGACCCAGTACTTC. It encodes CAWSVRGLETQYF.

The V and J genes are TRBV28 and TRBJ1-2; TRBD1 agrees at 9 bases. Germline V gene data show CDR1 as MDHEN and CDR2 as SYDVKM. CDR3 size: 14 residues. With 3 bases clipped from V and 4 bases from J, the junction kept 3 bases outside the gene matches. The CDR3 coding sequence is TGTGCCAGCAGTTTGACAGGGGGTGGCTATGGCTACACCTTC. Its protein is CASSLTGGGYGYTF.

The V call is TRBV6-1, the J call TRBJ1-2, with D possibly TRBD1 on 5 matching bases. Germline values: CDR1 MNHNS, CDR2 SASEGT. V was shortened by 8 bases and J by 4 bases, with 11 bases between the two germline ends. The CDR3 contains 12 residues. CDR3: CASAGALYGYTF. The CDR3 region has the DNA TGTGCCAGCGCCGGGGCTCTCTATGGCTACACCTTC.

The chain joins TRBV5-1 to TRBJ2-1, with D maybe TRBD2 (6 bases). The CDR3 is 15 residues long. CDR1 SGHRS and CDR2 YFSETQ come from the germline V gene. The V and J ends lost 2 bases and 2 bases respectively, with 11 bases between them. CDR3 nucleotide sequence: TGCGCCAGCAGCTTTAGGGCGGGGACCTACAATGAGCAGTTCTTC. This sequence encodes CASSFRAGTYNEQFF.

This chain uses TRBV5-6 with TRBJ2-7; TRBD1 or TRBD2 may be the D gene (6 bases each). Trimming removed 1 base from V and 3 bases from J, with 11 bases in between. Germline V gene sequence: CDR1 SGHDT, CDR2 YYEEEE. The CDR3 covers 14 residues. CDR3 nucleotides: TGTGCCAGCAGCTTGTTACAGGGAGGCTACGAGCAGTACTTC. Translation: CASSLLQGGYEQYF.

The chain carries TRBV6-1 and TRBJ2-5; TRBD2 matches 9 bases. CDR3 length: 18 residues. CDR1 MNHNS and CDR2 SASEGT come from the germline V gene. V shed 1 base and J 0 bases; nucleotides not matched to a gene: 9. CDR3 sequence reads: CASSEGRLAVLYQETQYF. CDR3 DNA sequence: TGTGCCAGCAGTGAAGGGAGACTAGCGGTACTGTACCAAGAGACCCAGTACTTC.

The DNA for the CDR3 is TGTGCCAGCAGCTTACGCCCCGGGACAGGGGGCTTCAGCTCCTACGAGCAGTACTTC. It encodes CASSLRPGTGGFSSYEQYF. The V gene is TRBV7-3, the J gene TRBJ2-7, with 12 bases aligning to TRBD1. CDR1 is SGHTA, CDR2 FQGTGA, per germline. CDR3 length: 19 amino acids. Losses at the gene ends were 2 bases for V and 0 bases for J; bases not matched to a gene: 11.